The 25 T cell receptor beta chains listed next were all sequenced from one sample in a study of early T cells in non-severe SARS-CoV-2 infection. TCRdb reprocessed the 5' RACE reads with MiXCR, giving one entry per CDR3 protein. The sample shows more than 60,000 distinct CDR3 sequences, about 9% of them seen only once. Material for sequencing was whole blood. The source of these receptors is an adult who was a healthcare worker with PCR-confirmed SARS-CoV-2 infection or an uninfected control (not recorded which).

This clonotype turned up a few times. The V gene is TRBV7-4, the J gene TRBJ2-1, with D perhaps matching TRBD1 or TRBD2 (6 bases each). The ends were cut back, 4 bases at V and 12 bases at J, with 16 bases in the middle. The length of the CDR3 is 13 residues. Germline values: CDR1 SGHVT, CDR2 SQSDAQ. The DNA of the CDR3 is TGTGCCAGCAGCTGGGGACTTTGGGGGCTGCAGTTCTTC. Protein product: CASSWGLWGLQFF.

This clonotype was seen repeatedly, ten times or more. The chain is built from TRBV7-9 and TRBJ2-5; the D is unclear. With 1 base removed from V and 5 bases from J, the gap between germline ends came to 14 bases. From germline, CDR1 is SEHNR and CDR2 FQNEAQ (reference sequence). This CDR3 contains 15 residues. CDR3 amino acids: CASSLVKDRDETQYF. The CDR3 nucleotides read TGTGCCAGCAGCTTAGTTAAGGATCGCGACGAGACCCAGTACTTC.

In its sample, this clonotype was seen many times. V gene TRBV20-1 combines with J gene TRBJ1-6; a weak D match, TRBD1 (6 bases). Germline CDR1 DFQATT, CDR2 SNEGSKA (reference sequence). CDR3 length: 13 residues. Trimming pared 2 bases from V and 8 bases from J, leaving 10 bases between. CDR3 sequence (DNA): TGCAGTGCTAGACCGGACAGCGATTCACCCCTCCACTTT. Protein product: CSARPDSDSPLHF.

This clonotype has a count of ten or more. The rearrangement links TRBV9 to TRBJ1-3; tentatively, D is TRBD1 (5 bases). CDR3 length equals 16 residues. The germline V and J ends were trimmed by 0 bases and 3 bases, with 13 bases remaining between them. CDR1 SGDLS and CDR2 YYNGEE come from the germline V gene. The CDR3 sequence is CASSVEPGFYGNTIYF. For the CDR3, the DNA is TGTGCCAGCAGCGTAGAGCCAGGGTTCTATGGAAACACCATATATTTT.

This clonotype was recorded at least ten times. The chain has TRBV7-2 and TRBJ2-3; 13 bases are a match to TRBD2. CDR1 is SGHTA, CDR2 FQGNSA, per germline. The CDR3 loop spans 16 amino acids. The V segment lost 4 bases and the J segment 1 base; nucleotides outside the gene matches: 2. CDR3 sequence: CASSSGTSGGTDTQYF. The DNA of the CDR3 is TGTGCCAGCAGCTCCGGGACTAGCGGGGGCACAGATACGCAGTATTTT.

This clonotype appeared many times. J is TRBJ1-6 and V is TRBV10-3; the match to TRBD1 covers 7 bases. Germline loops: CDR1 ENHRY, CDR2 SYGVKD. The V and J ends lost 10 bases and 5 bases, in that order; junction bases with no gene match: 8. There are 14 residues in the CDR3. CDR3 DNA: TGTGCCACCATGATCGACAGGGATAATTCACCCCTCCACTTT. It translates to CATMIDRDNSPLHF.

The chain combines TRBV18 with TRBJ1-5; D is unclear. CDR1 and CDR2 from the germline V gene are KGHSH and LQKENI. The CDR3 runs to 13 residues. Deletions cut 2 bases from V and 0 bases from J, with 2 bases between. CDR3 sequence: CASSPSSNQPQHF. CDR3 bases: TGTGCCAGCTCACCATCTAGCAATCAGCCCCAGCATTTT.

The CDR3 loop reads CASTLRRTAAGNTIYF. CDR3 bases: TGTGCCAGTACCCTTCGGAGGACAGCAGCTGGAAACACCATATATTTT. The V gene is TRBV19, the J gene TRBJ1-3; the D gene is possibly TRBD1 (6 bases). V was clipped by 7 bases and J by 2 bases, with 18 bases between them. CDR1 and CDR2 (germline): LNHDA, SQIVND (reference sequence). This CDR3 spans 16 amino acids.

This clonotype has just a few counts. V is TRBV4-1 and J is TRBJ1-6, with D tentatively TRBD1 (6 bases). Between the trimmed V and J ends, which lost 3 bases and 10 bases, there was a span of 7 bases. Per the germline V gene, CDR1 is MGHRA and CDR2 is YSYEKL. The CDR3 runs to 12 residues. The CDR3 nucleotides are TGCGCCAGCAGCCAGGGGGGCTCACCCCTCCACTTT. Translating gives CASSQGGSPLHF.

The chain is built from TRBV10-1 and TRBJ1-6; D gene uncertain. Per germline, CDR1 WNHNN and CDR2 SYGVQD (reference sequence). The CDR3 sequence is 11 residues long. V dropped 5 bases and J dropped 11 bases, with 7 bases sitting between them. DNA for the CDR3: TGCGCCAGCAGTACCGGGCCACCCCTCCACTTT. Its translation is CASSTGPPLHF.

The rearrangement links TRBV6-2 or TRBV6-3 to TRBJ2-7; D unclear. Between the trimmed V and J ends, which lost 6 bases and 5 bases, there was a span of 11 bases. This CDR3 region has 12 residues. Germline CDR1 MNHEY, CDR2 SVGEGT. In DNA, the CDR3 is TGTGCCAGCAGCAACCCCCGCCACGAGCAGTACTTC. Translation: CASSNPRHEQYF.

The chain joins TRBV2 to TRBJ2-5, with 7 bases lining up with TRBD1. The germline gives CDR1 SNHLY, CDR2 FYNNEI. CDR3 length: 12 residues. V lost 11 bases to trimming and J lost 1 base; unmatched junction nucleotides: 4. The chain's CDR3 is CAGYRGQETQYF. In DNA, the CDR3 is TGTGCCGGATACAGGGGCCAAGAGACCCAGTACTTC.

The DNA for the CDR3 is TGTGCCAGTAGTATGACACGGACGGCAGATACGCAGTATTTT. Residues: CASSMTRTADTQYF. This chain uses TRBV19 with TRBJ2-3, with unresolved D. Per germline, CDR1 LNHDA and CDR2 SQIVND (reference sequence). V lost 3 bases and J lost 4, with 11 bases in between. This CDR3 region has 14 residues. The full variable domain, rest sourced from reference TRBV19 and TRBJ2-3, is DGGITQSPKYLFRKEGQNVTLSCEQNLNHDAMYWYRQDPGQGLRLIYYSQIVNDFQKGDIAEGYSVSREKKESFPLTVTSAQKNPTAFYLCASSMTRTADTQYFGPGTRLTVL.

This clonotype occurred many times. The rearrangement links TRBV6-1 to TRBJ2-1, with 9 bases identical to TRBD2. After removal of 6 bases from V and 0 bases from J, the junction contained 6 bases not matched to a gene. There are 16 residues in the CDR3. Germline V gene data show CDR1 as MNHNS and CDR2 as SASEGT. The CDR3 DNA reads TGTGCCAGCAGCGAGCCAGCGGGGGGCTCCTACAATGAGCAGTTCTTC. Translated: CASSEPAGGSYNEQFF.

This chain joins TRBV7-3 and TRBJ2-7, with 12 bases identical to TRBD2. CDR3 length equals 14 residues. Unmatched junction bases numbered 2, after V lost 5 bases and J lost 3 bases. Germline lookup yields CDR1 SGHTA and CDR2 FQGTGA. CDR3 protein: CASSQLAGGYEQYF. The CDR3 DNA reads TGTGCCAGCAGCCAACTAGCGGGGGGCTACGAGCAGTACTTC.

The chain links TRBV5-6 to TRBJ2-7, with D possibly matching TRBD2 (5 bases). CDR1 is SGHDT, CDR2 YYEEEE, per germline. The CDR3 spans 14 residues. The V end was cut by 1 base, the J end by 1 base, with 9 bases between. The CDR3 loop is CASSLSLASYEQYF. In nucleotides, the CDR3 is TGTGCCAGCAGCTTGAGCCTAGCTTCCTACGAGCAGTACTTC. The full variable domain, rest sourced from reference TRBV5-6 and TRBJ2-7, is DAGVTQSPTHLIKTRGQQVTLRCSPKSGHDTVSWYQQALGQGPQFIFQYYEEEERQRGNFPDRFSGHQFPNYSSELNVNALLLGDSALYLCASSLSLASYEQYFGPGTRLTVT.

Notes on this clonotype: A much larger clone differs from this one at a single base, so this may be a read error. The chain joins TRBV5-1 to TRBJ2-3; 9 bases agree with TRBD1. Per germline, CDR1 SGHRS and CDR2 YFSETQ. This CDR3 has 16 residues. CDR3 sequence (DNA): TGCGTCAGCAGCTTGCGGACAGGGGTCGACACAGATACGCAGTATTTT. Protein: CVSSLRTGVDTDTQYF.

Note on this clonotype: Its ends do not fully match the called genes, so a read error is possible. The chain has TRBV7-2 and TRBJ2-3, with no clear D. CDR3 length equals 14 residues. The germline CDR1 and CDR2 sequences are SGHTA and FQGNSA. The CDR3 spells CANSSRPGLDTQYF. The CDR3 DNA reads TGTGCCAACAGCTCCCGACCCGGGTTAGATACGCAGTATTTT.

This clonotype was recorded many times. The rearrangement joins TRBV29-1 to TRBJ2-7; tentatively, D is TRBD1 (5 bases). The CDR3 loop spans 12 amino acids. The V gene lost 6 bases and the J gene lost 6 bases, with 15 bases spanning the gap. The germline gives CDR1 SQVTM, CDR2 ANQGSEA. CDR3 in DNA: TGCAGCGTCTCCCCGGACAACTTCGAGCAGTACTTC. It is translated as CSVSPDNFEQYF.

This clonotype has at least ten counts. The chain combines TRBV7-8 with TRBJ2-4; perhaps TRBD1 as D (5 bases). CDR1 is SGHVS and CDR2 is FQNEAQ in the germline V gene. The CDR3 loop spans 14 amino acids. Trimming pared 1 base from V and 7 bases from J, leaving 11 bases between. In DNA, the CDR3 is TGTGCCAGCAGCTTAGGTGTTCAGGGTAACATTCAGTACTTC. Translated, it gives CASSLGVQGNIQYF.

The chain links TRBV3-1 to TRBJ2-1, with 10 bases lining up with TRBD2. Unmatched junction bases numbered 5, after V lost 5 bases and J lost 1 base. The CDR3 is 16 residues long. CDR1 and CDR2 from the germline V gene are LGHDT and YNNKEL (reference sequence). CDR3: CASSFSGGRSYNEQFF. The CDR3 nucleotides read TGTGCCAGCAGCTTTAGCGGGGGGCGATCCTACAATGAGCAGTTCTTC.

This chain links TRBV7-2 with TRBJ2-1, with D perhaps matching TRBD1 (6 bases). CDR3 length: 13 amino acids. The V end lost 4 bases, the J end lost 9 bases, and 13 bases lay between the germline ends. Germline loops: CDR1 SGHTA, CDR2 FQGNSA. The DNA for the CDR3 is TGTGCCAGCAGCTACGACAGGAGGACTGAGCAGTTCTTC. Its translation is CASSYDRRTEQFF. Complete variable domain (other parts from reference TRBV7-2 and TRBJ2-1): GAGVSQSPSNKVTEKGKDVELRCDPISGHTALYWYRQSLGQGLEFLIYFQGNSAPDKSGLPSDRFSAERTGGSVSTLTIQRTQQEDSAVYLCASSYDRRTEQFFGPGTRLTVL.

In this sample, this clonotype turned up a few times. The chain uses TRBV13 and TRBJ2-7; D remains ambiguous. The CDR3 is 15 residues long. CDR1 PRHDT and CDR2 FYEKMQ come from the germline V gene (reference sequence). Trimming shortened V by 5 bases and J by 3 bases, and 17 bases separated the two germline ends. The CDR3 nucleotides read TGTGCCAGCAGCCCCGGTCCAGGAGCCTACTACGAGCAGTACTTC. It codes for CASSPGPGAYYEQYF.

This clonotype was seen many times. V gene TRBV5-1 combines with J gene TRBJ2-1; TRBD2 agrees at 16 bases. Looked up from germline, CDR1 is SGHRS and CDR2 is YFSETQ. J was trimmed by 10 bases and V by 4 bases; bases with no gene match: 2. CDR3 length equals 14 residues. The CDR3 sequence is CASSPGLAGGEQFF. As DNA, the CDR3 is TGCGCCAGCAGCCCGGGACTAGCGGGAGGGGAGCAGTTCTTC.

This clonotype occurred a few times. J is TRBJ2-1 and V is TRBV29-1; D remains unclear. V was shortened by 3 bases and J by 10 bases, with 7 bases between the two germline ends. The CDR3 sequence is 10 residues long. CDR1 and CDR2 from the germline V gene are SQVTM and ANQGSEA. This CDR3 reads CSVESEEQFF. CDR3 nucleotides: TGCAGCGTTGAGTCCGAGGAGCAGTTCTTC.